This TCR beta chain was observed in a study of beta chain features in type 1 diabetes. Reverse transcription of all isolated RNA meant that expressed TCRB transcripts were sequenced. TCRdb's copy holds only in-frame clones and misses some; the assay was immunoSEQ multiplex PCR. The sample yields hundreds of thousands of clones, about 14% seen once. The sequence was obtained from a man younger than 35 in good health. Sequencing input: naive CD4+ T cells from blood.

CDR3 sequence reads: CASSVTGTPYGYTF. The DNA of the CDR3 is TGTGCCAGCAGCGTCACGGGGACACCCTATGGCTACACCTTC. The chain couples TRBV5-8 to TRBJ1-2; maybe TRBD1 (6 bases). Germline CDR1 is SGHTS and CDR2 is YDEGEE. The CDR3 contains 14 residues. With 4 bases removed from V and 4 bases from J, the gap between germline ends came to 14 bases.